One sample yielded the 7 T cell receptor beta chains listed below, sequenced in a study of identifying expanded T cells in peripheral blood (dated 2019 in TCRdb). Receptor amplification or capture employed the immunoSEQ multiplex PCR assay. TCRdb stores this immuneACCESS table with in-frame sequences only. Part of the clones is absent; in the studies checked, under half of the shortfall reflects unresolved V genes, and no reason is known for the rest. The table for this sample lists around 84,000 clones; 70% to 90% of them were counted only once. Around 7% of the sample is taken by the ten largest. Material for sequencing was blood. These receptors were obtained from a person between 18 and 75 years old in good health.

This clone appeared once. J is TRBJ2-3 and V is TRBV18, with 8 nucleotides matching TRBD1. The germline gives CDR1 KGHSH, CDR2 LQKENI. The ends lost 6 bases at V and 6 bases at J; junction bases unmatched: 5. The CDR3 consists of 13 residues. The CDR3 loop is CASSPTGVDTQYF. Written as DNA, the CDR3 is TGTGCCAGCTCCCCGACAGGGGTGGATACGCAGTATTTT.

The chain joins TRBV11-2 to TRBJ2-7; D remains ambiguous. Germline CDR1 reads SGHAT; CDR2 reads FQNNGV. This CDR3 has 15 residues. Trimming removed 5 bases from V and 0 bases from J, with 14 bases in between. The CDR3 DNA reads TGTGCCAGCAGCCAAAGCGCAGGAGACTCCTACGAGCAGTACTTC. Amino acid sequence: CASSQSAGDSYEQYF. The full variable domain, its missing parts supplied by reference TRBV11-2 and TRBJ2-7, is EAGVAQSPRYKIIEKRQSVAFWCNPISGHATLYWYQQILGQGPKLLIQFQNNGVVDDSQLPKDRFSAERLKGVDSTLKIQPAKLEDSAVYLCASSQSAGDSYEQYFGPGTRLTVT.

The chain couples TRBV2 to TRBJ1-1, with a tentative D call TRBD1 (5 bases). V was shortened by 5 bases and J by 4 bases, with 20 bases between the two germline ends. The germline V gene encodes CDR1 SNHLY and CDR2 FYNNEI. The CDR3 spans 16 residues. In nucleotides, the CDR3 is TGTGCCAGCAGTCGGATTCCTACAGGCGAGGGCACTGAAGCTTTCTTT. Amino acids: CASSRIPTGEGTEAFF.

The chain links TRBV5-4 to TRBJ2-2, with D possibly being TRBD1 or TRBD2 (5 bases each). Per the germline V gene, CDR1 is SGHNT and CDR2 is YYREEE (reference sequence). Trimming took 0 bases from V and 7 from J, leaving 16 bases between them. The CDR3 runs 16 residues. CDR3 sequence reads: CASSLGGRKRGGELFF. Written as DNA, the CDR3 is TGTGCCAGCAGCTTGGGTGGTCGAAAGAGGGGCGGGGAGCTGTTTTTT.

The chain recombines TRBV7-3 with TRBJ1-4; D remains unclear. The germline CDR1 and CDR2 sequences are SGHTA and FQGTGA. Trimming took off 8 bases at V and 8 bases at J, with 12 bases between the two ends. The CDR3 is 12 residues long. Here the CDR3 DNA reads TGTGCCAGCCCCGCGGTAGGGGAAAAACTGTTTTTT. Translating gives CASPAVGEKLFF.

The V call is TRBV19, the J call TRBJ2-1, with 11 nucleotides matching TRBD2. Germline V CDR1 and CDR2: LNHDA, SQIVND (reference sequence). J was trimmed by 7 bases and V by 3 bases; bases with no gene match: 11. The CDR3 totals 17 residues. CDR3 loop: CASSIGINSGRGNEQFF. The CDR3 DNA is TGTGCCAGTAGTATCGGTATTAATAGCGGGAGGGGGAATGAGCAGTTCTTC.

The V gene is TRBV5-3, the J gene TRBJ1-6; TRBD1 matches 11 bases. TRBV5-3 is assigned to the ORF class and has an uncertain function. J lost 5 bases, V lost 1 base, and 11 bases had no gene match. There are 19 residues in the CDR3. The CDR3 loop reads CARSLSGQGARSHNSPLHF. The CDR3 DNA sequence: TGTGCCAGAAGCTTGAGCGGACAGGGGGCGAGGTCACATAATTCACCCCTCCACTTT.